Shown below are 18 T cell receptor beta chains from a single sample sequenced in a study of naive and memory T cell subsets. A UMI-containing oligonucleotide was joined by 3' ligation to the TCR cDNA template. Four PCR rounds used nested alpha and beta constant region primers plus the SP2 primer. MiXCR, run by TCRdb on the 5' RACE reads, gives a single entry per CDR3 protein. The sample holds over 45,000 distinct CDR3 sequences, 4.7% seen once. These receptors originate from a female donor in good health.

The sample holds many counts of this clonotype. One end of the junction fails to match germline, which may point to a read error. This rearrangement joins TRBV20-1 to TRBJ2-7; tentatively, D is TRBD1 or TRBD2 (5 bases each). In germline, CDR1 is DFQATT, CDR2 SNEGSKA (reference sequence). This CDR3 has 14 residues. The CDR3 here is CSAGDGARNHEQYF. The DNA for the CDR3 is TGCAGTGCTGGAGACGGGGCCCGTAACCACGAGCAGTACTTC.

The sample holds many counts of this clonotype. This sequence joins TRBV28 and TRBJ1-5, with no clear D. V was shortened by 8 bases and J by 5 bases, with 13 bases between the two germline ends. The CDR3 loop spans 13 amino acids. Germline V CDR1 and CDR2: MDHEN, SYDVKM. The CDR3: CASREVGDQPQHF. The CDR3 DNA follows: TGTGCCAGCCGGGAAGTGGGTGATCAGCCCCAGCATTTT.

This clonotype appeared many times. The rearrangement uses TRBV29-1 and TRBJ2-5; D call uncertain. With 2 bases removed from V and 4 bases from J, the gap between germline ends came to 8 bases. This CDR3 has 12 amino acids. The germline gives CDR1 SQVTM, CDR2 ANQGSEA. CDR3 coding DNA: TGCAGCGTTGAACATCTGGGAGAGACCCAGTACTTC. This encodes CSVEHLGETQYF.

This clonotype was seen at least ten times. The chain links TRBV28 to TRBJ2-2; no firm D call. The germline V and J ends were trimmed by 10 bases and 6 bases, with 6 bases remaining between them. Germline CDR1 is MDHEN and CDR2 is SYDVKM. The CDR3 spans 10 residues. CDR3 DNA sequence: TGTGCCACCGGCTCCGGGGAGCTGTTTTTT. Translating gives CATGSGELFF.

Notes on this clonotype: It may be a read error: a sequence one base away is much more abundant. The chain is built from TRBV18 and TRBJ2-5, with TRBD1 matching 7 bases. Germline values: CDR1 KGHSH, CDR2 LQKENI. This CDR3 spans 13 amino acids. The CDR3 DNA reads TGTGCCAGCTCACCGGGACAGTCGGAGACCCGGTACTTC. This encodes CASSPGQSETRYF.

Many counts were recorded for this clonotype. The chain uses TRBV12-3 or TRBV12-4 and TRBJ2-7; a possible D gene is TRBD2 (5 bases). Trimming pared 4 bases from V and 7 bases from J, leaving 17 bases between. The length of the CDR3 is 14 residues. The CDR3 DNA sequence: TGTGCCAGCAGTTCCACGGACTTGTTCTGGGAGCAGTACTTC. This codes for CASSSTDLFWEQYF.

As for this clonotype: Given a much more abundant clone one base away, this may be a read error. The V gene is TRBV4-1, the J gene TRBJ1-2, with no clear D. With 1 base removed from V and 4 bases from J, the gap between germline ends came to 10 bases. Per germline, CDR1 MGHRA and CDR2 YSYEKL. The CDR3 extends over 14 amino acids. CDR3 residues: CASSQVNSSYGYTF. The CDR3 DNA is TGCGCCAGCAGCCAAGTCAACAGTAGCTATGGCTACACCTTC.

This clonotype was counted a few times. The V gene is TRBV7-8, the J gene TRBJ1-2, with no clear D. V lost 6 bases and J 7 bases, leaving 27 bases between the germline ends. The CDR3 sequence is 17 residues long. The V gene's germline CDR1 is SGHVS and CDR2 FQNEAQ. This chain's CDR3 is CASSIDRPLRVPGGYTF. The CDR3 coding sequence is TGTGCCAGCAGTATTGACCGACCCCTGCGGGTCCCGGGTGGCTACACCTTC.

This clonotype was seen ten or more times. The chain is built from TRBV28 and TRBJ1-1, with a weak D call TRBD1 (5 bases). Germline values: CDR1 MDHEN, CDR2 SYDVKM. Trimming took 7 bases from V and 1 from J, leaving 10 bases between them. The CDR3 extends over 13 amino acids. The CDR3 region has the DNA TGTGCCAGCATCGGGGGGAGGAACACTGAAGCTTTCTTT. Amino acid sequence: CASIGGRNTEAFF.

On this clonotype itself: No conserved phenylalanine or tryptophan is present at the end of the CDR3, so a read error is the likely explanation. The chain uses TRBV5-1 and TRBJ2-7; 11 bases are shared with TRBD2. CDR3 size: 16 residues. V was clipped by 4 bases and J by 0 bases; unmatched bases: 6. CDR1 is SGHRS, CDR2 YFSETQ, per germline. The CDR3 sequence is CASSPGLAANSYEQYY. The CDR3 DNA follows: TGCGCCAGCAGCCCGGGACTAGCGGCCAACTCCTACGAGCAGTACTAC.

This clonotype was counted many times. J is TRBJ1-1 and V is TRBV12-3 or TRBV12-4, with D possibly TRBD1 on 5 matching bases. The V gene lost 4 bases and the J gene lost 6 bases, with 15 bases spanning the gap. This CDR3 is built from 14 residues. The CDR3 region has the DNA TGTGCCAGCAGTTGGGGACGGATTGCGGCTGAAGCTTTCTTT. Residues: CASSWGRIAAEAFF.

This clonotype was recorded many times. The J gene is TRBJ2-6, the V gene TRBV19, with a possible D match to TRBD2 (5 bases). Trimming took off 3 bases at V and 0 bases at J, with 12 bases between the two ends. CDR3 size: 17 residues. Per germline, CDR1 LNHDA and CDR2 SQIVND (reference sequence). The CDR3 DNA is TGTGCCAGTAGTATGAACGGGAAGAGCTCTGGGGCCAACGTCCTGACTTTC. This translates into CASSMNGKSSGANVLTF.

This clonotype was counted many times. The chain is built from TRBV7-6 and TRBJ2-1; 7 nucleotides match TRBD2. J lost 3 bases, V lost 5 bases, and 10 bases had no gene match. CDR3 length: 16 residues. The germline CDR1 and CDR2 sequences are SGHVS and FNYEAQ. CDR3 loop: CASSPGAGSHYNEQFF. CDR3 in DNA: TGTGCCAGCAGCCCTGGAGCGGGATCCCACTACAATGAGCAGTTCTTC.

This clonotype was counted at least ten times. The chain uses TRBV6-5 and TRBJ2-7, with no clear D. Trimming took 6 bases from V and 0 from J, leaving 12 bases between them. In germline, CDR1 is MNHEY, CDR2 SVGAGI. The CDR3 runs 14 residues. For the CDR3, the DNA is TGTGCCAGCAGCCCCCAAGGGTCCTCCTACGAGCAGTACTTC. Its protein product is CASSPQGSSYEQYF.

As regards this clonotype: With a much larger clone just one base away, this may be a read error. This chain uses TRBV13 with TRBJ2-1; D could derive from TRBD1 or TRBD2 (5 bases each). The CDR3 contains 16 residues. The V gene's germline CDR1 is PRHDT and CDR2 FYEKMQ (reference sequence). The chain's CDR3 is CACSLEGRRSYNEQFF. The CDR3 DNA reads as TGTGCCTGCAGCTTAGAGGGACGGAGGAGTTACAATGAGCAGTTCTTC.

This clonotype was seen ten or more times. V usage is TRBV6-5 and J usage is TRBJ2-1, with 7 bases fitting TRBD2. Germline-derived CDR1 and CDR2 are MNHEY and SVGAGI. The CDR3 runs to 16 residues. With 2 bases clipped from V and 5 bases from J, the junction kept 9 bases outside the gene matches. CDR3 amino acids: CASSYIGAGADNEQFF. The CDR3, as DNA: TGTGCCAGCAGTTACATCGGCGCGGGAGCCGACAATGAGCAGTTCTTC.

Many counts were recorded for this clonotype. The chain is built from TRBV3-1 and TRBJ2-1; TRBD1 matches at 8 bases. This CDR3 contains 17 residues. V was clipped by 2 bases and J by 7 bases; unmatched bases: 13. In germline, CDR1 is LGHDT, CDR2 YNNKEL (reference sequence). Written as DNA, the CDR3 is TGTGCCAGCAGCCAATTTATAGGACAGGGTCCTACGAATGAGCAGTTCTTC. It codes for CASSQFIGQGPTNEQFF.

At least ten counts were recorded for this clonotype. The chain combines TRBV5-1 with TRBJ2-7; tentative D call: TRBD1 (7 bases). This CDR3 contains 15 residues. CDR1 is SGHRS, CDR2 YFSETQ, per germline. V was cut by 3 bases and J by 5 bases, with 18 bases left in between. The CDR3 DNA reads TGCGCCAGCAGCTGGAGGGGCCAGGGGGAAAACGAGCAGTACTTC. Amino acid sequence: CASSWRGQGENEQYF.